The rows below give T cell receptor beta chains drawn from one sample of a study of cytomegalovirus exposure and HLA in healthy donors. Assay used: immunoSEQ multiplex PCR; TCRdb lists only in-frame clones, some missing. Among around 100,000 clones listed, roughly three quarters were seen once. Sequencing was carried out using PBMCs. These receptors were taken from a female donor in good health and CMV-seropositive. Each CDR3 is given with its conserved first and last residue. The order of the fields is V gene, J gene, CDR3 protein.

TRBV19	TRBJ2-7	CASRHRGFDADEQYF
TRBV7-2	TRBJ2-3	CASSFSGGGATQYF
TRBV6-5	TRBJ2-7	CASSRITSGSYEQYF
TRBV7-2	TRBJ2-7	CASSLEAPYEQYF
TRBV29-1	TRBJ1-1	CSVEWRIGRIEAFF
TRBV7-9	TRBJ1-1	CASSLSGDTEAFF
TRBV6-5	TRBJ1-5	CATREGYSNQPQHF
TRBV7-9	TRBJ2-3	CASSLGIDTQYF
TRBV4-2	TRBJ2-1	CASTPRRGHNEQFF
TRBV14	TRBJ2-6	CASRDSGANVLTF
TRBV7-6	TRBJ2-1	CASSPTRYYNEQFF
TRBV19	TRBJ1-2	CASSIQGKGADGYTF
TRBV7-2	TRBJ1-5	CASSINRDQPQHF
TRBV14	TRBJ1-1	CASSPRKANTEAFF
TRBV7-9	TRBJ2-1	CSSSQRERNEQFF
TRBV7-6	TRBJ1-1	CASSPRDGTEAFF
TRBV6-1	TRBJ2-7	CASSASLDSTYEQYF
TRBV11-1	TRBJ2-5	CASSSSGSGETQYF
TRBV27	TRBJ2-7	CASHRNGVGLYEQYF